Below are 5 T cell receptor beta chains sequenced from a single sample in a study of T cells after yellow fever vaccination. From the 5' RACE reads, TCRdb called clonotypes with MiXCR, one entry per CDR3 protein. Here the sample spans about 360,000 distinct CDR3 sequences, roughly 6.2% being singletons. The sample was PBMCs, taken 5 days after the yellow fever booster vaccination. The origin of the receptors is a man younger than 45 who received the YFV17D yellow fever vaccine.

Many counts were recorded for this clonotype. The chain is built from TRBV4-2 and TRBJ2-3; 7 nucleotides align to TRBD1. The junction had 3 bases not matched to a gene; V was cut back by 1 base and J by 2 bases. Germline values: CDR1 LGHNA, CDR2 YNFKEQ. This CDR3 spans 15 amino acids. CDR3 residues: CASSQAGTATDTQYF. CDR3 DNA sequence: TGTGCCAGCAGCCAAGCAGGGACAGCCACAGATACGCAGTATTTT.

This clonotype has at least ten counts. A junction boundary mismatches the germline segment, possibly from a read error. This chain connects TRBV5-1 to TRBJ2-7; maybe TRBD1 (6 bases). The germline V gene has CDR1 SGHRS and CDR2 YFSETQ. The CDR3 spans 13 residues. CDR3 nucleotides: TGTGCCAGCAGCTTGGGGACAACCTACGAGCAGTACTTC. Its translation is CASSLGTTYEQYF.

This chain joins TRBV20-1 and TRBJ2-3, with 9 nucleotides matching TRBD2. Per germline, CDR1 DFQATT and CDR2 SNEGSKA (reference sequence). The CDR3 contains 14 residues. V lost 6 bases, J lost 6 bases, and 10 bases stayed unmatched. For the CDR3, the DNA is TGCAGTGCAATTAGCGGGAGAGGTACGGATACGCAGTATTTT. Amino acids: CSAISGRGTDTQYF.

This clonotype has at least ten counts. CDR3 in amino acids: CASSYVVNTEAFF. The CDR3 DNA follows: TGTGCCAGCAGTTACGTGGTGAACACTGAAGCTTTCTTT. V usage is TRBV6-2 or TRBV6-3 and J usage is TRBJ1-1, with D uncertain. V lost 2 bases and J 0 bases, leaving 4 bases between the germline ends. Per germline, CDR1 MNHEY and CDR2 SVGEGT. CDR3 size: 13 residues.

This clonotype was counted at least ten times. The CDR3 DNA is TGCGCCAGCCAGCACGGGAGTGAGGATACGCAGTATTTT. It encodes CASQHGSEDTQYF. The rearrangement links TRBV5-1 to TRBJ2-3; possibly TRBD2 for D (6 bases). The CDR3 is 13 amino acids. CDR1 SGHRS and CDR2 YFSETQ come from the germline V gene. The ends were cut back, 7 bases at V and 6 bases at J, with 15 bases in the middle. Full variable domain (outside the CDR3, taken from reference TRBV5-1 and TRBJ2-3): KAGVTQTPRYLIKTRGQQVTLSCSPISGHRSVSWYQQTPGQGLQFLFEYFSETQRNKGNFPGRFSGRQFSNSRSEMNVSTLELGDSALYLCASQHGSEDTQYFGPGTRLTVL.